This T cell receptor (beta chain) came from a study of T cell responses to AZD1222 COVID-19 vaccine. Study as a whole: Samples with a second dose at about 4 or about 12 weeks were pooled together. Study-wide findings and caveats: Vaccine-associated CD4 TCRs spanned spike, dominant at 160-218 and 743-854. As reported, nearly half of all spike-specific TCRs target variant regions that are unmutated.

Sequencing used immunoSEQ multiplex PCR; TCRdb keeps in-frame clones, though not all of them. The sample has 100,000 to 150,000 clones, roughly 86% seen once. Trimming cost V 6 bases and J 0 bases; bases outside gene matches: 3. There are 15 residues in the CDR3. CDR1 is LNHDA, CDR2 SQIVND, per germline (reference sequence). Remarks on this clone: The antigen remains unidentified.

Sequences were derived from peripheral blood, sampled on day 0 of AZD1222 vaccination. The TCR sequence derives from an adult in good health. V is TRBV19 and J is TRBJ1-5; TRBD1 agrees at 9 bases. The CDR3 DNA reads TGTGCCAGTAGGCGGGACAGGGTTAGCAATCAGCCCCAGCATTTT. This encodes CASRRDRVSNQPQHF.